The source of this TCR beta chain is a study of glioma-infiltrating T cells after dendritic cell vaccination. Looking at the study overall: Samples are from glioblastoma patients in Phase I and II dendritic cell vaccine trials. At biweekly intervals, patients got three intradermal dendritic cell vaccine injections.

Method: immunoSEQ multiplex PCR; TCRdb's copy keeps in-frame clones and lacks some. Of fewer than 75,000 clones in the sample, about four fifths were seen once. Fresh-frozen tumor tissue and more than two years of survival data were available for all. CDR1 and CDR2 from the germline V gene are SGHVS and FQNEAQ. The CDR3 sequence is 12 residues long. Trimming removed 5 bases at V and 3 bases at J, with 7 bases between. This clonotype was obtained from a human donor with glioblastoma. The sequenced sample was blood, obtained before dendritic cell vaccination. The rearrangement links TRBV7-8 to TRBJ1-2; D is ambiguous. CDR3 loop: CASSTRDYGYTF. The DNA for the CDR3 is TGTGCCAGCAGCACCCGGGACTATGGCTACACCTTC.